This entry features one T cell receptor beta chain sequence. Its recognized antigen is unknown. Per-base qualities were not stored, and no clone one base away is much larger. This specimen belongs to a study of shared clonotypes between healthy human individuals (dated by TCRdb to between 2020 and 2021). Background for the entire study: A few men and a couple of women, aged 18 to 49 years, made up the cohort. Per donor, leukapheresis produced somewhere between about 0.94 and 8.9 billion PBMCs. For each donor, three plates each were used for CD4 naive and CD4 memory, two plates were used for CD8 naive, and one plate was used for CD8 memory. To increase sequencing depth and limit assay-specific biases, different laboratories used diverse techniques to prepare libraries and sequence TCR repertoires. Blood TCR repertoires of five healthy adults were deeply sequenced to estimate repertoire size and the extent of clonotype sharing between individuals. General conclusions and limits of the study: Sampling was restricted to blood, and TCR repertoires in tissues likely differ from the TCR repertoires found in blood. The genetic and exposure-history diversity represented was limited by the small number of donors. Pairwise subsampling indicated that sequencing depth was expected to affect the degree of clonotype sharing among donors. Larger estimated clonotype richness was generally found for naive subsets than for memory subsets. When several donors were compared, the shared fraction of clonotypes was around 4.6% for naive CD4, 3.5% to 4% for naive CD8, about 2.4% for memory CD4, and 0.4% for memory CD8. Clonotypes shared by all four sorted-subset donors showed higher generation probabilities than non-shared clonotypes. Rarefaction of sorted-subset datasets indicated incomplete sequencing despite the large sequencing depth.

V and J are truncated by 6 bases and 4 bases respectively, leaving an intervening sequence of 29 bases. The germline V gene (reference sequence) yields SGHKS for CDR1 and YYEKEE for CDR2. The CDR3 has 19 amino acids, counting the end cysteine and phenylalanine. The read is trimmed to its CDR3 DNA, 57 bases read in frame from base 1. CD8 naive samples were CD45RO-negative cells positively selected for CCR7, giving a CD45RA+CCR7+ population that excluded TemRA cells. Donors were healthy HIV-negative adults with no recently reported acute infections or vaccinations. Every donor was a Caucasian adult living in Nashville, Tennessee, USA. Blood was obtained by leukapheresis, after which PBMCs were separated by Ficoll-Histopaque density gradient centrifugation and cryopreserved in liquid nitrogen vapor phase. Analytical flow cytometry was used to check the purity and quantity of each magnetically sorted T cell population. Each sorted fraction had its genomic DNA isolated and then quantified by UV absorbance on a Nanodrop 2000c.

Using the deep immunoSEQ assay, TCR CDR3 regions were amplified from genomic DNA by multiplex PCR. Genomic DNA extracted from each cell subset was distributed evenly over all wells of several immunoSEQ 96-well plates, and each plate served as one replicate. For sorted subsets, roughly 190 ng of genomic DNA, equivalent to 25,000 to 35,000 T cell genomes, went into each replicate PCR. The purified libraries were quantified using a Qubit 3.0 fluorometer, sized with a Bioanalyzer 2100, and then quantified again using the KAPA Library Quantification kit. Every immunoSEQ 96-well plate was sequenced on a separate single-read 150-cycle Illumina NextSeq 550 flow cell. From the authors' description of their analysis: Because only junctional sequences without quality scores were contained in the immunoSEQ output, filtering matching that applied to full-length reads could not be performed. To assign V/J genes and CDR3, sequences were annotated using PyIR, a Python wrapper for IgBLAST v1.9, with IMGT germline references. Any read was removed if the V/J assignment was weak (E-value above 1e-6), the CDR3 was missing, or the read contained stop codons, out-of-frame junctions, or ambiguous translated residues. V3J clonotypes were defined by identical inferred V gene, J gene, and CDR3 amino acid sequence. Percentage overlap between repertoires was calculated by dividing the number of shared unique clonotypes by the size of the smaller repertoire. RTK rarefaction, the Chao1 estimator, and Recon v2.1 estimates of unobserved clonotypes were used to assess repertoire richness. Generation probabilities for all TCRbeta clonotypes obtained by the gDNA method from a handful of donors were computed using OLGA. The source is immuneACCESS, and TCRdb retained only in-frame sequences with V and J called. Part of the clones is not carried over; for the studies checked, unresolved V genes explain less than half of this, and the remainder is unexplained. V, J and clone size were drawn from that table, and D and trimming were deduced from the DNA. The sample table lists roughly 810,000 clones, around 96% of them with a count of one. The ten largest account for less than 0.25% of the sample.

The sequencing input was naive CD8+ T cells sorted from blood. What the cell subset or site label conveys for this sample: CD45RA+CCR7+. This chain joins TRBV5-5 to TRBJ2-1, with the D segment identity uncertain. This receptor was obtained from a man younger than 45 in good health. The DNA reads as follows: TGTGCCAGCACCCTAAGGGAAACACTCTCCACCTGGCCGTACAATGAGCAGTTCTTC. This gives the protein CASTLRETLSTWPYNEQFF.